These T cell receptor beta chains were read from a single sample in a study of tumour-infiltrating T cells in Burkitt lymphoma. Sequencing used immunoSEQ multiplex PCR; TCRdb keeps in-frame clones, though not all of them. In the table there are about 3,700 clones, 11% to 15% of which are singletons. The sequenced sample was tumor tissue. These receptors all come from a human donor with Burkitt lymphoma. Each CDR3 is given with its conserved first and last residue. Fields, in order: V gene, J gene, CDR3 protein.

V: TRBV19; J: TRBJ2-2; CDR3: CASQKSGDGELFF
V: TRBV4-1; J: TRBJ1-4; CDR3: CASKQFNTGNEKLFF
V: TRBV6-1; J: TRBJ2-4; CDR3: CASSLGASGDIQYF
V: TRBV11-2; J: TRBJ2-7; CDR3: CASSLEVGGAYEQYF
V: TRBV21-1; J: TRBJ1-1; CDR3: CASSKNTEAFF
V: TRBV18; J: TRBJ2-7; CDR3: CASSLGVGSYEQYF
V: TRBV11-2; J: TRBJ1-4; CDR3: CASSKTSTGEKLFF
V: TRBV10-3; J: TRBJ1-3; CDR3: CAIRPGNGNTIYF
V: TRBV11-2; J: TRBJ2-5; CDR3: CASSPGQGALLQETQYF
V: TRBV4-1; J: TRBJ1-3; CDR3: CASSHGNTIYF
V: TRBV7-9; J: TRBJ2-5; CDR3: CASSSILAGEETQYF
V: TRBV5-1; J: TRBJ2-7; CDR3: CASSFLGRTYEQYF
V: TRBV6-1; J: TRBJ1-5; CDR3: CASRLLGVSNQPQHF
V: TRBV5-1; J: TRBJ2-1; CDR3: CASSLAGGKGNEQFF
V: TRBV6-5; J: TRBJ2-1; CDR3: CASSLSGGNPNEQFF
V: TRBV30; J: TRBJ2-3; CDR3: CAWTSGSSTDTQYF
V: TRBV9; J: TRBJ1-2; CDR3: CASSPRLAPYGYTF
V: TRBV7-9; J: TRBJ1-1; CDR3: CASSLEGREAFF
V: TRBV7-6; J: TRBJ2-5; CDR3: CASSLQETQYF
V: TRBV29-1; J: TRBJ2-3; CDR3: CSVVYAHLSTDTQYF
V: TRBV9; J: TRBJ2-2; CDR3: CASSVGGRTGELFF
V: TRBV13; J: TRBJ2-7; CDR3: CASSSVGDHAPYEQYF
V: TRBV5-1; J: TRBJ1-2; CDR3: CASSLDPAGTYGYTF
V: TRBV5-6; J: TRBJ2-5; CDR3: CASSQRGSQETQYF
V: TRBV5-6; J: TRBJ1-2; CDR3: CASSLVNDRGTF
V: TRBV7-6; J: TRBJ2-5; CDR3: CASSLIASRRVGETQYF
V: TRBV9; J: TRBJ2-3; CDR3: CASSPLAVSTNTQYF
V: TRBV5-1; J: TRBJ2-7; CDR3: CASSLNPSDSYEQYF
V: TRBV27; J: TRBJ1-5; CDR3: CASRPGTGSNQPQHF
V: TRBV6-5; J: TRBJ2-6; CDR3: CASRRPGSGANVLTF
V: TRBV5-1; J: TRBJ2-1; CDR3: CASSGGQGFNEQFF
V: TRBV19; J: TRBJ2-7; CDR3: CATQLPGQGRHEQYF
V: TRBV9; J: TRBJ2-1; CDR3: CASSVATGGSYNEQFF
V: TRBV18; J: TRBJ1-5; CDR3: CASSGVENQPQHF
V: TRBV7-9; J: TRBJ2-7; CDR3: CASSRNEQAEQYF
V: TRBV6-6; J: TRBJ1-5; CDR3: CASSVRGGGNQPQHF
V: TRBV6-6; J: TRBJ2-1; CDR3: CASSYLGTSYNEQFF
V: TRBV4-2; J: TRBJ2-3; CDR3: CASSQDIPGLAGGHTSTDTQYF
V: TRBV29-1; J: TRBJ2-7; CDR3: CSVHLGRYEQYF